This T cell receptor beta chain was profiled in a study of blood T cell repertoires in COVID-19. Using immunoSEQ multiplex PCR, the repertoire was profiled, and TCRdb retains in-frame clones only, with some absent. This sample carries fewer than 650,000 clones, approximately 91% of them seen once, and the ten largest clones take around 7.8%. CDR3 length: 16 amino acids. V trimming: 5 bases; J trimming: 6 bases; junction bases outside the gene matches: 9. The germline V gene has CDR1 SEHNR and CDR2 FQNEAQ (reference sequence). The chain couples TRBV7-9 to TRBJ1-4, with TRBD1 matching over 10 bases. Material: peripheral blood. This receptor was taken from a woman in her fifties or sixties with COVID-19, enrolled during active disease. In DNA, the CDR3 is TGTGCCAGCAGCGGACGTCGGGACAGGGGAGATGAAAAACTGTTTTTT. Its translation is CASSGRRDRGDEKLFF.